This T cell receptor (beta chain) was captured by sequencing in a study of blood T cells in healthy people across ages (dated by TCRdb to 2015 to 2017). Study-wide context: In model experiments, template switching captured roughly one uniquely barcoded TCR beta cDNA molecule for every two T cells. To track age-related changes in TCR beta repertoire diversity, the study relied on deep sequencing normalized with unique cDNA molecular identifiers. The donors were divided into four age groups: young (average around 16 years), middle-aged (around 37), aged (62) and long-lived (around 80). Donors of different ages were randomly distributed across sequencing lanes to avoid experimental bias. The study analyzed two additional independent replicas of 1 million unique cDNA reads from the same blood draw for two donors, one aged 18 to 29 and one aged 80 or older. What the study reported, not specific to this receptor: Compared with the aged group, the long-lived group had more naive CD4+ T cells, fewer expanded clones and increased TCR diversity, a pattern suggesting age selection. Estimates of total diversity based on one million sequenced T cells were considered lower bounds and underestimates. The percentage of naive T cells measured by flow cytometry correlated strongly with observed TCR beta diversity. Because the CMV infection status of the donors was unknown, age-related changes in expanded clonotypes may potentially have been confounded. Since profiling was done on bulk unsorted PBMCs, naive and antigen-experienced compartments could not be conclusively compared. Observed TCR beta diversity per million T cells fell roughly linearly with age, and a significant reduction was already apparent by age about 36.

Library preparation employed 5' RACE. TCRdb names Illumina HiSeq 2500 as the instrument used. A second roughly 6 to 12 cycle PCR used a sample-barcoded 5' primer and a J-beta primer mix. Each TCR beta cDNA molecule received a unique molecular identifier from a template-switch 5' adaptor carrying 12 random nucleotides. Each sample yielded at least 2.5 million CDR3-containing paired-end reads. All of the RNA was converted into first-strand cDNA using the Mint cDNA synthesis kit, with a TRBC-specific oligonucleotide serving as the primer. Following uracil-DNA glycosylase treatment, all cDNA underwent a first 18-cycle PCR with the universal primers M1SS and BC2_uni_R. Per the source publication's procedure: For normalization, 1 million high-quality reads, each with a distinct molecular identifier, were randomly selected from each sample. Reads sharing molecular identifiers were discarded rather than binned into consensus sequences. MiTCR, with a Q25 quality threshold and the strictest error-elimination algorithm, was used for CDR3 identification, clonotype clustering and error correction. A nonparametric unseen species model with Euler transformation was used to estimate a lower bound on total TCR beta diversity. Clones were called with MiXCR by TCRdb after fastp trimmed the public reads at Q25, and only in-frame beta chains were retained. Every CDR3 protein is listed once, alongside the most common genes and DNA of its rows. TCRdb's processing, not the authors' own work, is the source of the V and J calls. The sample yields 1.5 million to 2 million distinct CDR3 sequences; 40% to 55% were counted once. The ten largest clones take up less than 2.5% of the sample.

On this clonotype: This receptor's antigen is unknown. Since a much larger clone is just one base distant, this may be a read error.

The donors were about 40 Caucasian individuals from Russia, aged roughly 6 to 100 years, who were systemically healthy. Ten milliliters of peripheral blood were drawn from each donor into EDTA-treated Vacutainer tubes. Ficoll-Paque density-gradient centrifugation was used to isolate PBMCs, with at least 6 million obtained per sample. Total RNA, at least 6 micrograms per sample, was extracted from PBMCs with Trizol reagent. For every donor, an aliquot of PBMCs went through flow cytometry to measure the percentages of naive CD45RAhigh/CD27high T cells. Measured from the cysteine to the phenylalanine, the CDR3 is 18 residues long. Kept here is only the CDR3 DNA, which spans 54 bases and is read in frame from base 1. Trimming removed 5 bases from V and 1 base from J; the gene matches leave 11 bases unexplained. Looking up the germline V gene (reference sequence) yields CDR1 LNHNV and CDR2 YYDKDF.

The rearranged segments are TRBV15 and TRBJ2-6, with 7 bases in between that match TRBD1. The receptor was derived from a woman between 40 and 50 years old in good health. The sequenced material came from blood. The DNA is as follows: TGTGCCACCAGCGTACCGGGACAGAGGACGTCTGGGGCCAACGTCCTGACTTTC. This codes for CATSVPGQRTSGANVLTF. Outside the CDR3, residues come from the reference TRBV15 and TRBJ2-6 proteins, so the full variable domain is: DAMVIQNPRYQVTQFGKPVTLSCSQTLNHNVMYWYQQKSSQAPKLLFHYYDKDFNNEADTPDNFQSRRPNTSFCFLDIRSPGLGDTAMYLCATSVPGQRTSGANVLTFGAGSRLTVL.